This TCR beta chain was captured in a study of blood T cell repertoires in COVID-19. Turning to the study itself: The United States, Italy and Spain supplied acute and convalescent COVID-19 samples. Sample material is recorded as cDNA or gDNA derived from T cells, B-cell-depleted T cells, or PBMCs.

With 4 bases removed from V and 3 bases from J, the gap between germline ends came to 9 bases. The CDR3 has 13 amino acids. Germline V gene sequence: CDR1 LNHDA, CDR2 SQIVND (reference sequence). In the original workflow: Reference gene primer amplification gave estimated nucleated cell counts. Libraries were prepared by immunoSEQ multiplex PCR; TCRdb keeps only in-frame clonotypes and omits some of them. V, J and clone size are taken as reported in that table, and D and trimming were inferred from the DNA itself. Among under 140,000 clones, more than 65% were seen once, and the ten largest hold less than 4%.

The sequence was collected from a woman at least 80 years old with acute or convalescent COVID-19. The material sequenced was peripheral blood. V is TRBV19 and J is TRBJ2-5; D unclear. CDR3 sequence reads: CASSRSDEETQYF. DNA of the CDR3: TGTGCCAGTAGTAGGAGCGATGAAGAGACCCAGTACTTC.